This T cell receptor beta chain was obtained from a study of blood T cells in healthy people across ages. General observations from the study: Per million T cells, TCR beta diversity dropped roughly linearly as age increased.

The people who gave samples were healthy Caucasians from Russia, aged 6 to 90. RNA extraction gave at least 5 micrograms of total RNA per sample. A second PCR, run for roughly 7 to 12 cycles, used a sample-barcoded 5' primer plus a J-beta primer mix. TCRdb reprocessed the 5' RACE reads with MiXCR, giving one entry per CDR3 protein. The sample lists 550,000 to 800,000 distinct CDR3 sequences, 32% occurring once. This clonotype appeared a few times. Its target is unknown. The germline V gene encodes CDR1 MNHNY and CDR2 SVGAGI (reference sequence). CDR3 length: 14 residues. J lost 6 bases, V lost 6 bases, and 7 bases had no gene match.

This sequence was found in a woman older than 75 in good health. The specimen sequenced was blood. This sequence joins TRBV6-6 and TRBJ2-3, with 9 bases matching TRBD2. CDR3 DNA sequence: TGTGCCAGCAGAAGCGGGGGGCTGCGTGATACGCAGTATTTT. Translating it yields CASRSGGLRDTQYF.